A selection of T cell receptor beta chains follows, all from one sample in a study of response to subunit inactivated influenza vaccine. In TCRdb, the RT-PCR reads were re-called with MiXCR into one record per CDR3 protein. This sample has 530,000 or so distinct CDR3 sequences, with about an eighth found just once. The sequencing used PBMCs from blood, collected on the day of vaccination. These TCRs come from a man aged 50 to 60 who received an inactivated influenza vaccine. Both conserved end residues are part of each CDR3. A D gene is named only where the DNA matches it firmly. A clone size is listed for some rows: how often the clone was seen (once, few, many), or a class if it is expanded.

J gene	D gene	V gene	clone size	CDR3 protein	CDR3 DNA
TRBJ2-2	-	TRBV7-8	few	CASSPWSRRNTGELFF	TGTGCCAGCAGCCCCTGGAGCAGGAGGAACACCGGGGAGCTGTTTTTT
TRBJ2-2	-	TRBV27	many	CASSLIGAGGELFF	TGTGCCAGCAGTTTAATAGGGGCGGGCGGGGAGCTGTTTTTT
TRBJ1-4	-	TRBV4-3	-	CASSQRFGQRIDNEKLFF	TGCGCCAGCAGCCAAAGATTTGGACAGCGGATCGATAATGAAAAACTGTTTTTT
TRBJ2-2	-	TRBV6-5	-	CASSYSAFRSANTGELFF	TGTGCCAGCAGTTACTCGGCTTTCCGATCCGCGAACACCGGGGAGCTGTTTTTT
TRBJ2-1	-	TRBV12-3/TRBV12-4	-	CASRVRPNEQFF	TGTGCCAGCAGAGTACGCCCGAATGAGCAGTTCTTC
TRBJ2-7	TRBD1	TRBV7-2	-	CASSLVPGGFHYEQYF	TGTGCCAGCAGCTTAGTACCAGGGGGCTTCCACTACGAGCAGTACTTC
TRBJ2-1	TRBD2	TRBV7-3	-	CASSPLAGEIYNEQFF	TGTGCCAGCAGCCCACTAGCGGGAGAAATTTACAATGAGCAGTTCTTC
TRBJ2-3	TRBD2	TRBV20-1	many	CSASPGPAGGTDTQYF	TGCAGTGCTAGCCCGGGACCCGCGGGAGGGACAGATACGCAGTATTTT
TRBJ1-1	-	TRBV20-1	many	CSAIQVATEAFF	TGCAGTGCCATTCAAGTGGCCACTGAAGCTTTCTTT
TRBJ1-2	-	TRBV12-3/TRBV12-4	once	CASSFQGEEYGYTF	TGTGCCAGCAGTTTTCAGGGTGAAGAGTATGGCTACACCTTC
TRBJ1-1	TRBD1	TRBV19	-	CASSIPRTGYTEAFF	TGTGCCAGTAGTATCCCCAGGACAGGGTACACTGAAGCTTTCTTT
TRBJ2-1	-	TRBV12-3/TRBV12-4	many	CASSPGIATGREQFF	TGTGCCAGCAGCCCCGGGATTGCTACTGGCCGTGAGCAGTTCTTC
TRBJ2-3	-	TRBV4-1	few	CASSLTLGDRTDTQYF	TGCGCCAGCAGCCTCACCCTAGGAGACCGCACAGATACGCAGTATTTT
TRBJ2-1	TRBD2	TRBV9	few	CASSERGQPSGREQFF	TGTGCCAGCAGCGAGAGGGGCCAGCCTAGCGGGAGGGAGCAGTTCTTC
TRBJ2-1	-	TRBV29-1	few	CSVGTALTNEQFF	TGCAGCGTTGGGACAGCGCTAACCAATGAGCAGTTCTTC
TRBJ2-3	-	TRBV10-3	-	CAAVEQAGTSTDTQYF	TGTGCCGCGGTCGAGCAAGCGGGCACTAGCACAGATACGCAGTATTTT
TRBJ2-3	-	TRBV20-1	many	CSARQGGIDTQYF	TGCAGTGCTAGACAGGGGGGTATCGATACGCAGTATTTT
TRBJ2-3	-	TRBV14	few	CASSHGRGITDTQYF	TGTGCCAGCAGCCACGGGCGCGGGATCACAGATACGCAGTATTTT
TRBJ2-5	TRBD2	TRBV5-1	many	CASSRTSGREWGETQYF	TGCGCCAGCAGCCGGACTAGCGGGAGGGAATGGGGAGAGACCCAGTACTTC
TRBJ2-7	-	TRBV6-2/TRBV6-3	many	CASSYSVHPGGEQYF	TGTGCCAGCAGTTACTCTGTACACCCAGGTGGAGAGCAGTACTTC
TRBJ1-1	-	TRBV4-2	-	CASSQRRMNTEAFF	TGTGCCAGCAGCCAACGACGGATGAACACTGAAGCTTTCTTT
TRBJ2-7	-	TRBV20-1	-	CSGGRGDSYEQYF	TGCAGTGGGGGGAGGGGGGACTCCTACGAGCAGTACTTC
TRBJ1-1	-	TRBV27	few	CASSSAGRTEAFF	TGTGCCAGCAGTTCGGCGGGACGCACTGAAGCTTTCTTT
TRBJ2-3	TRBD1	TRBV4-2	few	CASSVRDRGPVGGTQYF	TGTGCCAGCAGCGTCCGGGACAGGGGACCCGTCGGTGGTACGCAGTATTTT
TRBJ2-2	-	TRBV5-1	-	CASSSNARTDAGELFF	TGCGCCAGCAGCTCGAATGCAAGGACAGACGCCGGGGAGCTGTTTTTT
TRBJ2-7	TRBD2	TRBV5-1	many	CASSYWTSGYDYEQYF	TGCGCCAGCAGCTACTGGACTAGCGGATACGACTACGAGCAGTACTTC
TRBJ2-2	-	TRBV4-2	-	CASSQVLGTGELFF	TGTGCCAGCAGCCAAGTGTTGGGGACCGGGGAGCTGTTTTTT
TRBJ2-7	TRBD1	TRBV11-2	-	CASTPSGRPGQGRYEQYF	TGTGCCAGCACCCCGTCCGGGCGCCCGGGACAGGGGAGGTACGAGCAGTACTTC
TRBJ1-1	-	TRBV20-1	few	CCARVRYSAGLNTEAFF	TGCTGTGCTAGAGTGCGCTATTCGGCAGGGTTGAACACTGAAGCTTTCTTT
TRBJ2-7	-	TRBV5-1	many	CASSHSGSRYEQYF	TGCGCCAGCAGTCACAGCGGCAGCCGTTACGAGCAGTACTTC